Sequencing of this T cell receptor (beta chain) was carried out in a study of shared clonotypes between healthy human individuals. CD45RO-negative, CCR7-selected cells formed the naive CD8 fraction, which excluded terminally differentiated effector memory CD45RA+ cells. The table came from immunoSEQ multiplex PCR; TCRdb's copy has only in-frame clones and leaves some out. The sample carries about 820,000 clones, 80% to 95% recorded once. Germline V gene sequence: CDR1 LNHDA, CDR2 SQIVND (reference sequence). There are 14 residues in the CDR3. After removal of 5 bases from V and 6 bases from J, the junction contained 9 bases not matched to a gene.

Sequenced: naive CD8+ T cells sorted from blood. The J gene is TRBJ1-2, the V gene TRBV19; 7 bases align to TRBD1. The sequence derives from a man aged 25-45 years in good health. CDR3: CASSPTAGGNGYTF. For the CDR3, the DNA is TGTGCCAGTAGTCCAACGGCAGGGGGTAATGGCTACACCTTC.